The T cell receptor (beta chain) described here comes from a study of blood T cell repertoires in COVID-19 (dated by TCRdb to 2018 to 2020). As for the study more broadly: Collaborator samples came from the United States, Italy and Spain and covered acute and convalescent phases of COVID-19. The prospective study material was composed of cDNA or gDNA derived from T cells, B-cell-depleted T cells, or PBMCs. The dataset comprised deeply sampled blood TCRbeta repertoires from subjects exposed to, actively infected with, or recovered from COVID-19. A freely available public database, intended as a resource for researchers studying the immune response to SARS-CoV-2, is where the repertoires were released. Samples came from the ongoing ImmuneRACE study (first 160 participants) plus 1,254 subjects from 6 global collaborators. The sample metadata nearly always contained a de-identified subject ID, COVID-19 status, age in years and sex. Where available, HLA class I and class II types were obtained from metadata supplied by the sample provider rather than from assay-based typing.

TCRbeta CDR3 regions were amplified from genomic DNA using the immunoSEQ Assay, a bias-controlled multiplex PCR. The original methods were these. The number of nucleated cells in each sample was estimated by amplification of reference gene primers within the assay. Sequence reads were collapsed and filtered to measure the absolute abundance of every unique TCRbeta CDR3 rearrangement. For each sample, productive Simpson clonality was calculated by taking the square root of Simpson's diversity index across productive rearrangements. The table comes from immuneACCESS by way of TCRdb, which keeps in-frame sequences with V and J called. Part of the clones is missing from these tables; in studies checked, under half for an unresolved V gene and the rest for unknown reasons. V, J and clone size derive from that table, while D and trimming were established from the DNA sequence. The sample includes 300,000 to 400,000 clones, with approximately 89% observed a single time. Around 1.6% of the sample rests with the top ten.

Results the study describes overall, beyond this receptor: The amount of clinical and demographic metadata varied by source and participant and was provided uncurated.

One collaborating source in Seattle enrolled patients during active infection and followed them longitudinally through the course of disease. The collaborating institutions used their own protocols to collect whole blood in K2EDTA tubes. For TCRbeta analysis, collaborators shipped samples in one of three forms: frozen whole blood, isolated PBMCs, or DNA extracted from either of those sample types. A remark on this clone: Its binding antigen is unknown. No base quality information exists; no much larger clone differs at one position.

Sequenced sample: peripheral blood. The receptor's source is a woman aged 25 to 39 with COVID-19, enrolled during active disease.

For the CDR3, the sequence is CASSPDRYSNQPQHF. Here is the DNA: TGTGCCAGCAGTCCGGACAGATATAGCAATCAGCCCCAGCATTTT. This chain joins TRBV2 to TRBJ1-5; the D gene is perhaps TRBD1, on 6 matching bases. The trim is 5 bases for V and 0 bases for J, with a gap of 11 bases between the germline ends. The germline V gene gives CDR1 as SNHLY and CDR2 as FYNNEI. The CDR3 covers 15 residues, taking in both the cysteine and the phenylalanine. Of the read, only the CDR3 DNA is kept; its 45 bases are in frame from base 1.